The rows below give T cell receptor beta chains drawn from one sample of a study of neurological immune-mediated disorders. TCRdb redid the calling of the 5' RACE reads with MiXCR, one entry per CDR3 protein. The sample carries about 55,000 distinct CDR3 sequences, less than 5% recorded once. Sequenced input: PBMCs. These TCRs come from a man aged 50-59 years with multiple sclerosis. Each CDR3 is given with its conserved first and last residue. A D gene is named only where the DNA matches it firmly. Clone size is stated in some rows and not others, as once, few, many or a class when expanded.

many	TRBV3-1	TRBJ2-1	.	TGTGCCAGCAGCTCCACTGGAAATGAGCAGTTCTTC	CASSSTGNEQFF
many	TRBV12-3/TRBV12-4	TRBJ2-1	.	TGTGCCAGCATTGGATCCTACAATGAGCAGTTCTTC	CASIGSYNEQFF
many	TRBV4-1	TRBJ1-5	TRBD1	TGCGCCAGCAGCCATACCGACAGGGGTAGCAATCAGCCCCAGCATTTT	CASSHTDRGSNQPQHF
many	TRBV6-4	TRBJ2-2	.	TGTGCCAGCAGTAGCGGGAACACCGGGGAGCTGTTTTTT	CASSSGNTGELFF
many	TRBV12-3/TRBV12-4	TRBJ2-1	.	TGTGCCAGCAGTTTTTCGTCGGCCTACAATGAGCAGTTCTTC	CASSFSSAYNEQFF
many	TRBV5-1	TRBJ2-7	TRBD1	TGCGCCAGCAGCTTCTTCGCGACAGGGTTCTACGAGCAGTACTTC	CASSFFATGFYEQYF
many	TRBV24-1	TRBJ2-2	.	TGTGCCACCAGTGATTACGCCGCCGGGGAGCTGTTTTTT	CATSDYAAGELFF
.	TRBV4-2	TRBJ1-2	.	TGTGCCAGCAGCCAAGCCGGGACGGAGATTCCCTACACCTTC	CASSQAGTEIPYTF
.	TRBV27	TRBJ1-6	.	TGTGCCAGCAGTGCGGGGGGAAGTAATTCACCCCTCAACTTT	CASSAGGSNSPLNF
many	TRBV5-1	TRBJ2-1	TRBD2	TGCGCCAGCAGCTCGCGGACTAGCGGTTATAGCTCCTACAATGAGCAGTTCTTC	CASSSRTSGYSSYNEQFF
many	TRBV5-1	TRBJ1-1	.	TGCGCCAGCAGCTTGGAGGTCTCCGGGATCACTGAAGCTTTCTTT	CASSLEVSGITEAFF
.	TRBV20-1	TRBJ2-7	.	TGCAGTGCTAGGTATAGCTCCTACGAGCAGTACTTC	CSARYSSYEQYF
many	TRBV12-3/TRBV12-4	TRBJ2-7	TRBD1	TGTGCCAGCAGTTTAAGGACAGGGGGCACCTACGAGCAGTACTTC	CASSLRTGGTYEQYF
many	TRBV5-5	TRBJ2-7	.	TGTGCCAGCAGCTTGGCCAGGGACGAGCAGTACTTC	CASSLARDEQYF
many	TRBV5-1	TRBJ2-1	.	TGCGCCAGCGGTTACGGTCCCAATGAGCAGTTCTTC	CASGYGPNEQFF
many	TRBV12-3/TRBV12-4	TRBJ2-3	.	TGTGCCAGCAGTTTCCCTAGCGCAGATACGCAGTATTTT	CASSFPSADTQYF
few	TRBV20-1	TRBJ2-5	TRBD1	TGCAGTGCTAGCCCTCTGGACAGGGCTTTCCAAGAGACCCAGTACTTC	CSASPLDRAFQETQYF
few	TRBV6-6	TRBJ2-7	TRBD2	TGTGCCAGCAGTTACTCGACTAGCGGTTTCCACGAGCAGTACTTC	CASSYSTSGFHEQYF
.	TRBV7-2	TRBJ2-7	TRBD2	TGTGCCAGCAGCTTCCTGGGACTAGCGTCCTACGAGCAGTACTTC	CASSFLGLASYEQYF
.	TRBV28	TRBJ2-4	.	TGTGCCAGCAGTTCGAGGGGCGGTGGGAACATTCAGTACTTC	CASSSRGGGNIQYF
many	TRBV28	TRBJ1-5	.	TGTGCCAGCAGCGGGAGGGGAGGCAATCAGCCCCAGCATTTT	CASSGRGGNQPQHF
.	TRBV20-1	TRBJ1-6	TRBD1	TGCAGTGCCAGGGGGTCCGGGGGTTCACCCCTCCACTTT	CSARGSGGSPLHF
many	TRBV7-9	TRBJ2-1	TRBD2	TGTGCCAGCAGCTTAGCGGGACTAGCCCGTGAGCAGTTCTTC	CASSLAGLAREQFF
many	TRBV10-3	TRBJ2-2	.	TGTGCCATCAGTGAGGGACAGAGGGTCGGGGAGCTGTTTTTT	CAISEGQRVGELFF
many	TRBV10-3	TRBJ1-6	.	TGTGCCATCAGTGAGTCTAAGGGTTGGAATTCACCCCTCCACTTT	CAISESKGWNSPLHF
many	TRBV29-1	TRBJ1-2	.	TGCAGCGGGAAGGGTGGCGGCTTGGTCAATGGCTACACCTTC	CSGKGGGLVNGYTF
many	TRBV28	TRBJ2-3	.	TGTGCCAGCCGAGTTTATACGGGGAGCACAGATACGCAGTATTTT	CASRVYTGSTDTQYF
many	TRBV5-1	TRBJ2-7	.	TGCGCCAGCAGTAGGAGTGCAGGGAGCGAGCAGTACTTC	CASSRSAGSEQYF
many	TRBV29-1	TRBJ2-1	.	TGCAGCGGCGACAGAAACAATGAGCAGTTCTTC	CSGDRNNEQFF
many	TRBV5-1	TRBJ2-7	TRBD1	TGCGCCAGCAGCCCCGACAGGGCCCGATCCGAGCAGTACTTC	CASSPDRARSEQYF
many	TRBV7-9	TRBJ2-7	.	TGTGCCAGCAGCCGAGCGGGACAGCCGCACGAGCAGTACTTC	CASSRAGQPHEQYF
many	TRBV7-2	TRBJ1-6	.	TGTGCCAGCAGCTTAGAGCGTAACAGTAATTCACCCCTCAACTTT	CASSLERNSNSPLNF
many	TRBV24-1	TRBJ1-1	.	TGTGCCACCAGTGATCCAGGGTCGGGGAACACTGAAGCTTTCTTT	CATSDPGSGNTEAFF
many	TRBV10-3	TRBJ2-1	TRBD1	TGTGCCATCAGAATGGGGACAGGCGCTTACAATGAGCAGTTCTTC	CAIRMGTGAYNEQFF
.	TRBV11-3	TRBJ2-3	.	TGTGCCAGCAGCGCCCGACAGTTCACAGATACGCAGTATTTT	CASSARQFTDTQYF